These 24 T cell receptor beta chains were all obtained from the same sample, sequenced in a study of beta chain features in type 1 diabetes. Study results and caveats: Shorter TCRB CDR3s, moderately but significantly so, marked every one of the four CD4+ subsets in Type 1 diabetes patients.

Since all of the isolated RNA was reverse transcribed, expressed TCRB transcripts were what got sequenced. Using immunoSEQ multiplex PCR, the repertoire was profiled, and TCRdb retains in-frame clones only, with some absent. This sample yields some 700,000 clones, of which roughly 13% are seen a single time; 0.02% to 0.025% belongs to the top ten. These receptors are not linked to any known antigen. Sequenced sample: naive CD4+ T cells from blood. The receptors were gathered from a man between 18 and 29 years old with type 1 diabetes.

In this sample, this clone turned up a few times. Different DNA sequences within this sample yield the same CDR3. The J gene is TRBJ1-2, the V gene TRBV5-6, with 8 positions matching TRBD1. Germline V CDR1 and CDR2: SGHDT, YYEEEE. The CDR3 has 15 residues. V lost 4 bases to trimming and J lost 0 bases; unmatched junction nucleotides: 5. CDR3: CASSLGQGANYGYTF. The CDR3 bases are TGTGCCAGCAGCCTCGGACAGGGAGCTAACTATGGCTACACCTTC.

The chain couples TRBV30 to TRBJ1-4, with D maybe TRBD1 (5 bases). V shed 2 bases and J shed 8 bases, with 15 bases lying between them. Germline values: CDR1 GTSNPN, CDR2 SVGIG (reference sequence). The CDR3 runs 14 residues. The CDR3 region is CAWSIWGSDEKLFF. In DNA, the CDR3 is TGTGCCTGGAGTATCTGGGGGTCGGACGAAAAACTGTTTTTT.

The CDR3 coding sequence is TGTGCCAGTAGTGCCACCGGGACAGGGTACACTGAAGCTTTCTTT. It specifies CASSATGTGYTEAFF. The chain uses TRBV19 and TRBJ1-1; 9 nucleotides line up with TRBD1. Trimming at V came to 5 bases and at J to 3 bases, leaving 7 bases not matched to a gene. This CDR3 is 15 amino acids long. Germline lookup yields CDR1 LNHDA and CDR2 SQIVND (reference sequence).

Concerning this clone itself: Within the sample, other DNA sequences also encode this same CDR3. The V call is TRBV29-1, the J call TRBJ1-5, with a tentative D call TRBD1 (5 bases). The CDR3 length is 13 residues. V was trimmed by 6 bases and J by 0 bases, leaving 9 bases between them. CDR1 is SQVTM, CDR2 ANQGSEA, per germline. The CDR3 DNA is TGCAGCGTCGGGACTGTTAGCAATCAGCCCCAGCATTTT. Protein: CSVGTVSNQPQHF. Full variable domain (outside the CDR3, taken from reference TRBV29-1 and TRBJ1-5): SAVISQKPSRDICQRGTSLTIQCQVDSQVTMMFWYRQQPGQSLTLIATANQGSEATYESGFVIDKFPISRPNLTFSTLTVSNMSPEDSSIYLCSVGTVSNQPQHFGDGTRLSIL.

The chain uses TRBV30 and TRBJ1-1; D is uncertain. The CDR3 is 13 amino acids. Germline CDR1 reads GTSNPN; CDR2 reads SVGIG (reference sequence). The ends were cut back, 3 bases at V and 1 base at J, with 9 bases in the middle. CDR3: CAWRMAGNTEAFF. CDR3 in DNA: TGTGCCTGGAGAATGGCGGGGAACACTGAAGCTTTCTTT.

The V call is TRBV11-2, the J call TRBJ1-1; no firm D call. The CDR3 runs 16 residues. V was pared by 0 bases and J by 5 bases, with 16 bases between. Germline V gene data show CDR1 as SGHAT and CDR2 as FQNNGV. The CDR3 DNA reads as TGTGCCAGCAGCTTAGATATGGCGGCTAAGGGAACTGAAGCTTTCTTT. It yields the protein CASSLDMAAKGTEAFF.

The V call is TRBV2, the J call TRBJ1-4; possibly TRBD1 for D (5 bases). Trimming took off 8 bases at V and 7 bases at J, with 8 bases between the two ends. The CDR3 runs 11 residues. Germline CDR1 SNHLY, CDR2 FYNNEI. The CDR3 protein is CASGDGEKLFF. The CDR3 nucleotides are TGTGCCAGCGGGGACGGTGAAAAACTGTTTTTT. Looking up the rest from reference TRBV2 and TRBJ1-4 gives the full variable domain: EPEVTQTPSHQVTQMGQEVILRCVPISNHLYFYWYRQILGQKVEFLVSFYNNEISEKSEIFDDQFSVERPDGSNFTLKIRSTKLEDSAMYFCASGDGEKLFFGSGTQLSVL.

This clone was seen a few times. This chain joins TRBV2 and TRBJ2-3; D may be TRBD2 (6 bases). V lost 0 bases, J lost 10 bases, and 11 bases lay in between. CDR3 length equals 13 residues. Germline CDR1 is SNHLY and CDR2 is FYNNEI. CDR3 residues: CASSEALREAQYF. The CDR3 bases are TGTGCCAGCAGTGAAGCGCTTAGGGAGGCGCAGTATTTT.

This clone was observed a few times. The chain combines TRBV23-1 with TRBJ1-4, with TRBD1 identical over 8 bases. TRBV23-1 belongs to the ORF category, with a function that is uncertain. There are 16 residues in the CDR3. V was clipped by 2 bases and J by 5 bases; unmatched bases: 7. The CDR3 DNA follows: TGCGCCAGCAGTCAACTCTCACAGGGGGTGAATGAAAAACTGTTTTTT. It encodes CASSQLSQGVNEKLFF.

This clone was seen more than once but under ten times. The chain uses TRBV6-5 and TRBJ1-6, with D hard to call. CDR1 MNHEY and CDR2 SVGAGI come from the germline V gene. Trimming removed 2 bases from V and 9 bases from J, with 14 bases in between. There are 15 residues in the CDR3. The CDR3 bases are TGTGCCAGCAGTTACACCTTTCAAGGCGGTTCACCCCTCCACTTT. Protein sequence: CASSYTFQGGSPLHF.

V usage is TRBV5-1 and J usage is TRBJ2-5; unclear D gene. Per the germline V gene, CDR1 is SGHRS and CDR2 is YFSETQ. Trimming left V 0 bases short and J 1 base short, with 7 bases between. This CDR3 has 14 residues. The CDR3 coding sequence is TGCGCCAGCAGCTTGGGCGTCTCCCAAGAGACCCAGTACTTC. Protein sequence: CASSLGVSQETQYF.

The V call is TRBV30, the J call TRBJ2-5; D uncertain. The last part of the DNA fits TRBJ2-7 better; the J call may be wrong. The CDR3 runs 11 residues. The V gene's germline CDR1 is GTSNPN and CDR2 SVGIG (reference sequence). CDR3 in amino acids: CAWSVGLEQYF. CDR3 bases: TGTGCCTGGAGTGTGGGTCTCGAGCAGTACTTC.

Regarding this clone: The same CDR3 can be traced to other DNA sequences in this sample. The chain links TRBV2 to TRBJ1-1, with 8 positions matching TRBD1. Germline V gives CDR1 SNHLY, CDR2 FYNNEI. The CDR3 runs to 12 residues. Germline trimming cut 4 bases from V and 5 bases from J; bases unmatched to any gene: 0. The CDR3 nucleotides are TGTGCCAGCAGTGGGACAGGGACTGAAGCTTTCTTT. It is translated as CASSGTGTEAFF.

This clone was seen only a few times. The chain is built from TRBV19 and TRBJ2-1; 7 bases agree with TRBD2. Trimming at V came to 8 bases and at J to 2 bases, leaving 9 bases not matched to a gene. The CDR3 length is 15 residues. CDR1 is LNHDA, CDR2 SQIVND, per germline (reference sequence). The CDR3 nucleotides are TGTGCCAGTCAGAAAGCGGGGCTCCCCTACAATGAGCAGTTCTTC. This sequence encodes CASQKAGLPYNEQFF.

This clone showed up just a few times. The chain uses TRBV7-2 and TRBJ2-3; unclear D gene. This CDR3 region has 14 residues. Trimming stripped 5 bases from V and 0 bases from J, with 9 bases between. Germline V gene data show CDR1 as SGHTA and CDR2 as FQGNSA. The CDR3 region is CASSVYSSTDTQYF. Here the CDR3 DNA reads TGTGCCAGCAGCGTCTACTCGAGCACAGATACGCAGTATTTT.

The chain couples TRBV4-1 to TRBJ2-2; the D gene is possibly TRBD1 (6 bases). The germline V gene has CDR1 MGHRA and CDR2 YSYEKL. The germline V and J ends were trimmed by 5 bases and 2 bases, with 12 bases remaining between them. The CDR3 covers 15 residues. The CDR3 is CASSSPGTNTGELFF. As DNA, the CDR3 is TGCGCCAGCAGCTCTCCCGGGACAAACACCGGGGAGCTGTTTTTT.

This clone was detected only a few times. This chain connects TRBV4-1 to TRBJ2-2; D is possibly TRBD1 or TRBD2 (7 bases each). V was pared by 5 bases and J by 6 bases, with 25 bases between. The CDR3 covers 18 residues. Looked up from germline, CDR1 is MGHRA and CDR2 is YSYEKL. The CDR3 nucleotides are TGCGCCAGCAGCTACGGACAGGCCCAGCTTCGGGGGGCCGGGGAGCTGTTTTTT. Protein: CASSYGQAQLRGAGELFF.

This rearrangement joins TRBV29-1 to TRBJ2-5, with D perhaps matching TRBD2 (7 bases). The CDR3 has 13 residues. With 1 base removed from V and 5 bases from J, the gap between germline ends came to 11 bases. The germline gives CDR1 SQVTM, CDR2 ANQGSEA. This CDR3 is CSVEGGGRETQYF. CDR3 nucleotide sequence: TGCAGCGTTGAAGGGGGGGGCCGGGAGACCCAGTACTTC.

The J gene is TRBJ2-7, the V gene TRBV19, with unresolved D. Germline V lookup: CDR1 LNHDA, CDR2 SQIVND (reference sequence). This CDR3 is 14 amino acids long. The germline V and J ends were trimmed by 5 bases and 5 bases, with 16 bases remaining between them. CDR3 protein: CASSGRPVSDEQYF. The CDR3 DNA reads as TGTGCCAGTAGTGGTCGACCGGTTTCAGACGAGCAGTACTTC.

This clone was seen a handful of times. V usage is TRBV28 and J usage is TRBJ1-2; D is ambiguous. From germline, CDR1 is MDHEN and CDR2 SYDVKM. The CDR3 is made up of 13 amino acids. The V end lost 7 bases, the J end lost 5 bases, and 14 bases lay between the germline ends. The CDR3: CASIGGSGYGYTF. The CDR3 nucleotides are TGTGCCAGCATCGGAGGGTCCGGATATGGCTACACCTTC.

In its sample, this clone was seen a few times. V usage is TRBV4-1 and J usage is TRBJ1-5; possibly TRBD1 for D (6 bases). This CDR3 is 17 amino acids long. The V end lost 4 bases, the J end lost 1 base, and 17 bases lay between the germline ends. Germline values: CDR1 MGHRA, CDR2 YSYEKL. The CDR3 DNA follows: TGCGCCAGCAGCCGAGACTCACAAGGGACAAGCAATCAGCCCCAGCATTTT. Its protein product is CASSRDSQGTSNQPQHF.

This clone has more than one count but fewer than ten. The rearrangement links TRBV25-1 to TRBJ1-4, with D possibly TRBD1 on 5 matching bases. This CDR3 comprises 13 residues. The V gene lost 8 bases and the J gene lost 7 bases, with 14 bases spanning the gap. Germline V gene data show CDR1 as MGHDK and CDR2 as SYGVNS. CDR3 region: CASVGDHGEKLFF. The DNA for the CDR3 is TGTGCCAGCGTCGGGGACCACGGTGAAAAACTGTTTTTT.

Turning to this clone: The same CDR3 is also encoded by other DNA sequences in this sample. CDR3 loop: CASSLGGRETQYF. As DNA, the CDR3 is TGTGCCAGCAGCTTAGGGGGTCGGGAGACCCAGTACTTC. The rearrangement joins TRBV7-9 to TRBJ2-5, with D hard to call. V gave up 1 base and J gave up 5 bases, with 8 bases separating them. The length of the CDR3 is 13 residues. CDR1 is SEHNR and CDR2 is FQNEAQ in the germline V gene (reference sequence).

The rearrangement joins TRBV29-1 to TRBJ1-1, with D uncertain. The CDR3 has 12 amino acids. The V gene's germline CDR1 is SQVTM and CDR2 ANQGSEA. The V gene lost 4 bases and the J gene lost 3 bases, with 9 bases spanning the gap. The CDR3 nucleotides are TGCAGCGTTGGGATGGTAGACACTGAAGCTTTCTTT. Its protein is CSVGMVDTEAFF.